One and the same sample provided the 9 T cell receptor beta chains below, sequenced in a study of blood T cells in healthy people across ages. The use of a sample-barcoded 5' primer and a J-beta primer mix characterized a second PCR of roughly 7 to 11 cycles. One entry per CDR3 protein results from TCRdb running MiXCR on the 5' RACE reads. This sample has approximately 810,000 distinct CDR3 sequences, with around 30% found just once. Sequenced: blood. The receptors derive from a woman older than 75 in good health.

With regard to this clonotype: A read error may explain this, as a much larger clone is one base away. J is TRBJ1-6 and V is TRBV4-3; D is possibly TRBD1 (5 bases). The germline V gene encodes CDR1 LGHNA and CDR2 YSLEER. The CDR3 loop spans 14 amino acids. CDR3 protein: CAGSQGALNSPLHF. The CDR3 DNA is TGCGCCGGCAGCCAAGGGGCGCTAAATTCACCCCTCCACTTT.

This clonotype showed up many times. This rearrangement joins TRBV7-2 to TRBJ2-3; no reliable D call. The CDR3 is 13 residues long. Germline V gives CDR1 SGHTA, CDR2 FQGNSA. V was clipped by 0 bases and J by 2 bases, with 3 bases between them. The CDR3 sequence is CASSLAHTDTQYF. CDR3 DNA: TGTGCCAGCAGCTTAGCCCACACAGATACGCAGTATTTT.

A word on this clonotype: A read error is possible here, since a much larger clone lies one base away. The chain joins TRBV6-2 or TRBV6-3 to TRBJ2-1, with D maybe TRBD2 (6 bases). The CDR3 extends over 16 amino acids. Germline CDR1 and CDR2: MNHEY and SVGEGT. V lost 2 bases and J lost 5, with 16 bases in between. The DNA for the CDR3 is TGTGCCAGCAGTTACCCGGGACTGGGGTGGAACAATGAGCAGTTCTTC. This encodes CASSYPGLGWNNEQFF.

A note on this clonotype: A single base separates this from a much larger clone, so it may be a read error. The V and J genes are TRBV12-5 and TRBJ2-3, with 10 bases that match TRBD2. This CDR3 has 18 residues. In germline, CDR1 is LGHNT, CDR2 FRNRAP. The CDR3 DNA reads TGTGCTAGTGTCCCTTGGTCTAGCGGGGGCGCGAGCACAGATACGCGGTATTTT. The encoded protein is CASVPWSSGGASTDTRYF.

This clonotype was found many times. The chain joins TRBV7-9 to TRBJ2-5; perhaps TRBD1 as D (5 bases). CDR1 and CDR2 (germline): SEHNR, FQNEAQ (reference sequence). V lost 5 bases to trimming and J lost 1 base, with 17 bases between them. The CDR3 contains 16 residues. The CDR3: CASSTTEPNSQETQYF. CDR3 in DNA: TGTGCCAGCAGCACGACAGAGCCAAACTCCCAAGAGACCCAGTACTTC.

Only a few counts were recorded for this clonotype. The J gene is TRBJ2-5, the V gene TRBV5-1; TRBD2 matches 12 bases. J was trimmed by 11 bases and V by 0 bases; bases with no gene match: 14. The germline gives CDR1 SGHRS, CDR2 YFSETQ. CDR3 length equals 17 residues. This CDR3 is CASSLVRTSGAYNEQYF. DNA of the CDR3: TGCGCCAGCAGCTTGGTCAGGACTAGCGGGGCTTACAATGAGCAGTACTTC.

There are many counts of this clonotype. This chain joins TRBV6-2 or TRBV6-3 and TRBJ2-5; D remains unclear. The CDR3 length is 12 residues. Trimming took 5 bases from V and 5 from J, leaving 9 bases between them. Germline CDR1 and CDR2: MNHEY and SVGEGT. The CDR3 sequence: CASSVPLETQYF. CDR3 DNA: TGTGCCAGCAGTGTCCCGTTGGAGACCCAGTACTTC.

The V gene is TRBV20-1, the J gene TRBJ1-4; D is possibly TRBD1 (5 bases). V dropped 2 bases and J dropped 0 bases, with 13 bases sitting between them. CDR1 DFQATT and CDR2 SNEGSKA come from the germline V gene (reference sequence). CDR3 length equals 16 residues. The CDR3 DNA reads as TGCAGTGCTAGAAGGGGATGGAGAGCAACTAATGAAAAACTGTTTTTT. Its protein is CSARRGWRATNEKLFF.

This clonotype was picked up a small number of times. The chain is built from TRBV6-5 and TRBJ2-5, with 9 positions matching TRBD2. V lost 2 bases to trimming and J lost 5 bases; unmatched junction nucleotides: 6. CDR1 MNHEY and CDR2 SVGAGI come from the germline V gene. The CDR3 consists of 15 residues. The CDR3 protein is CASSYTAGGRETQYF. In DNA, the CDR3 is TGTGCCAGCAGTTACACGGCGGGGGGGCGCGAGACCCAGTACTTC.